This T cell receptor beta chain originates from a study of OX40 agonist ivuxolimab in advanced cancers. On the study more broadly: Dosing consisted of intravenous ivuxolimab at 0.01 to 10 mg/kg every 2 weeks. Each dose-escalation patient presented with hepatocellular carcinoma, melanoma, renal cell or head and neck cancer. Broader study findings: Partial responders receiving 0.1-3.0 mg/kg showed among the lowest clonal expansion. Both blood CD4+ and CD8+ T cells showed clonal growth by week 6 at 0.1 to 3.0 mg/kg.

Repertoires were generated with immunoSEQ multiplex PCR, while TCRdb's copy carries only in-frame clones and drops some. The profile shows around 94,000 clones, around 91% of them singletons. The germline V gene encodes CDR1 MNHNY and CDR2 SVGAGI (reference sequence). V was pared by 6 bases and J by 5 bases, with 18 bases between. The CDR3 contains 15 residues. Remarks on this clone: Its target is not known.

The chain links TRBV6-6 to TRBJ2-3; maybe TRBD2 (6 bases). Sample: CD4+ or CD8+ T cells sorted from blood, taken in a trial of the OX40 agonist ivuxolimab. This receptor was obtained from an adult with an advanced solid tumor such as melanoma, head and neck, liver or kidney cancer. Here the CDR3 reads CASSSGSKREDTQYF. As DNA, the CDR3 is TGTGCCAGCAGCTCCGGGAGTAAGAGGGAAGATACGCAGTATTTT.